The entry that follows covers one TCR beta chain sequence. Its antigen is unknown. The record originates from a study of monozygotic twins with inflammatory bowel disease. Study conclusions and caveats: Patient repertoires may have gained variability from differing immunosuppressive treatments. No separation of different T cell subtypes was possible.

Two nested PCRs, approximately 16 and 10 cycles, amplified TCRalpha and TCRbeta cDNA. TCRdb derives one entry per CDR3 protein from the 5' RACE reads, leaving out DNA. The data show more than 300,000 distinct CDR3 sequences, and the top ten clones hold 2.6%. The CDR3 runs to 18 residues. The chain recombines TRBV12-3 or TRBV12-4 with TRBJ2-2; the TCRdb call, TRBD1, lacks DNA for checking. Sequenced material: blood. The clonotype originates from a human donor with ulcerative colitis or Crohn's disease, or a healthy co-twin of an affected twin (not recorded which). Here the CDR3 reads CASSSPGQGALPTGELFF.